This T cell receptor (beta chain) was sequenced in a study of T cell repertoires in cytomegalovirus infection. Whole-study context: Signatures in public TCR beta sequences pointed to both CMV infection and matching HLA type. Study-wide findings and caveats: Of the TCR beta families, the public ones yielded a cumulative frequency that identified carriers of CMV plus the relevant HLA. The response measured ex vivo was dominated by TCR beta clonotypes (HLA-C-restricted and CMV-specific).

TCRdb fed the reads into MiXCR, producing one record per CDR3 protein. The sample shows 480,000 or so distinct CDR3 sequences, approximately 10% of them seen only once. This clonotype was counted at least ten times. Its specificity is unknown. The germline CDR1 and CDR2 sequences are MDHEN and SYDVKM. The V gene end was trimmed by 8 bases and the J gene end by 6 bases; junction bases not matched to a gene: 7. This CDR3 has 14 residues. V is TRBV28 and J is TRBJ1-5; 10 positions agree with TRBD1. Sequencing was done on a sample of PBMCs. This TCR came from a human donor in good health (CMV status not recorded). Some clones in this sample may be carry-over from other donors' samples. CDR3 residues: CASGGTGVSQPQHF. The CDR3 DNA reads TGTGCCAGCGGTGGGACAGGGGTCAGTCAGCCCCAGCATTTT.